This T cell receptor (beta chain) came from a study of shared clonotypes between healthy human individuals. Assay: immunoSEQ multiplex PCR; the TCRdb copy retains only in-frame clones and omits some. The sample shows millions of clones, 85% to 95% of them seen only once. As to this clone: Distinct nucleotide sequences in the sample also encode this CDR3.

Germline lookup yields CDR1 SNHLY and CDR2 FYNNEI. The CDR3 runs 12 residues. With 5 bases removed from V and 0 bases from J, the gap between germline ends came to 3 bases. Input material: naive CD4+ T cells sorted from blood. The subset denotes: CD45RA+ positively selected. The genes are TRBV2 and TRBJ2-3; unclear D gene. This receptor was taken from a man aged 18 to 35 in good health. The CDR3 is CASSLSTDTQYF. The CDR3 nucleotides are TGTGCCAGCAGTCTCAGCACAGATACGCAGTATTTT.